Each of the 28 T cell receptor beta chains below was sequenced from the same sample in a study of T cell repertoires in cytomegalovirus infection. TCRdb passed the reads through MiXCR, listing each CDR3 protein once. The sample includes about 920,000 distinct CDR3 sequences, approximately 33% of them seen just once. Antigen specificity for these receptors is unknown. Sequenced here: cultured CD8+ T cells from PBMCs, sampled from culture after CMV antigen stimulation. These receptors were collected from a human donor in good health (CMV status not recorded). Some clones in this sample may be carry-over from other donors' samples.

This chain links TRBV2 with TRBJ2-3, with 9 bases that match TRBD2. Trimming removed 6 bases from V and 0 bases from J; junction bases left unmatched: 16. Per germline, CDR1 SNHLY and CDR2 FYNNEI. This CDR3 is built from 19 residues. Written as DNA, the CDR3 is TGTGCCAGCAGCCACACATCGCGGTCGACTAGCGGTAGCACAGATACGCAGTATTTT. Amino acids: CASSHTSRSTSGSTDTQYF.

The rearrangement uses TRBV25-1 and TRBJ1-3; D perhaps matches TRBD1 (5 bases). Trimming pared 4 bases from V and 0 bases from J, leaving 13 bases between. CDR3 size: 16 residues. Germline V gene lookup returns CDR1 MGHDK and CDR2 SYGVNS. The DNA of the CDR3 is TGTGCCAGCAGTGCCTATCAGGGAAGCTCTGGAAACACCATATATTTT. It codes for CASSAYQGSSGNTIYF. The whole variable domain, filled in from reference TRBV25-1 and TRBJ1-3, reads EADIYQTPRYLVIGTGKKITLECSQTMGHDKMYWYQQDPGMELHLIHYSYGVNSTEKGDLSSESTVSRIRTEHFPLTLESARPSHTSQYLCASSAYQGSSGNTIYFGEGSWLTVV.

The chain recombines TRBV7-6 with TRBJ2-3; possibly TRBD1 for D (6 bases). This CDR3 contains 18 residues. The V gene lost 5 bases and the J gene lost 0 bases, with 21 bases spanning the gap. The germline V gene has CDR1 SGHVS and CDR2 FNYEAQ. DNA for the CDR3: TGTGCCAGCAGCCCCGGTTGGACAGCATCTTTTAGCACAGATACGCAGTATTTT. Its protein is CASSPGWTASFSTDTQYF. Looking up the rest from reference TRBV7-6 and TRBJ2-3 gives the full variable domain: GAGVSQSPRYKVTKRGQDVALRCDPISGHVSLYWYRQALGQGPEFLTYFNYEAQQDKSGLPNDRFSAERPEGSISTLTIQRTEQRDSAMYRCASSPGWTASFSTDTQYFGPGTRLTVL.

This clonotype appeared a few times. The chain uses TRBV6-1 and TRBJ2-5; D tentatively fits TRBD1 or TRBD2 (5 bases each). Germline-derived CDR1 and CDR2 are MNHNS and SASEGT. The CDR3 length is 15 residues. V was clipped by 3 bases and J by 0 bases, with 11 bases between them. The CDR3: CASSDGTAYQETQYF. DNA for the CDR3: TGTGCCAGCAGTGACGGGACGGCGTACCAAGAGACCCAGTACTTC.

The rearrangement joins TRBV19 to TRBJ2-1, with 9 bases fitting TRBD1. With V trimmed by 7 bases and J by 1 base, 5 bases remained unmatched. Per the germline V gene, CDR1 is LNHDA and CDR2 is SQIVND (reference sequence). The CDR3 length is 15 residues. The CDR3 spells CASNQQGASYNEQFF. CDR3 bases: TGTGCCAGTAACCAACAGGGGGCGTCCTACAATGAGCAGTTCTTC.

V is TRBV19 and J is TRBJ1-1, with a weak D call TRBD1 (5 bases). Germline V gene data show CDR1 as LNHDA and CDR2 as SQIVND (reference sequence). The CDR3 extends over 15 amino acids. Trimming cost V 3 bases and J 7 bases, with 18 bases left between them. The CDR3 sequence: CASSILRDRSNEAFF. The CDR3 nucleotides read TGTGCCAGTAGTATTCTTCGGGACCGAAGCAATGAAGCTTTCTTT.

In this sample, this clonotype turned up a few times. The chain employs TRBV27 and TRBJ1-2; D remains ambiguous. The germline V gene has CDR1 MNHEY and CDR2 SMNVEV (reference sequence). CDR3 size: 11 residues. With 5 bases removed from V and 5 bases from J, the gap between germline ends came to 6 bases. In nucleotides, the CDR3 is TGTGCCAGCAGTGACGGGTATGGCTACACCTTC. Protein: CASSDGYGYTF.

The chain uses TRBV7-2 and TRBJ2-1; 12 nucleotides agree with TRBD1. In germline, CDR1 is SGHTA, CDR2 FQGNSA. V lost 5 bases to trimming and J lost 8 bases; unmatched junction nucleotides: 31. The CDR3 contains 23 residues. In nucleotides, the CDR3 is TGTGCCAGCAGCCCACGGGACAGGGGGCCCGTGGGGCCCACAAAGGCGCGGCACTATGAGCAGTTCTTC. Translated: CASSPRDRGPVGPTKARHYEQFF.

This clonotype has at least ten counts. The V and J genes are TRBV7-2 and TRBJ1-5; D remains unclear. The CDR3 covers 16 residues. The V end lost 0 bases, the J end lost 3 bases, and 12 bases lay between the germline ends. CDR1 is SGHTA and CDR2 is FQGNSA in the germline V gene. This CDR3 reads CASSLAPGLVNQPQHF. As DNA, the CDR3 is TGTGCCAGCAGCTTAGCGCCAGGCTTAGTCAATCAGCCCCAGCATTTT.

V and J are TRBV10-3 and TRBJ2-1; D is possibly TRBD2 (6 bases). The CDR3 is 11 residues long. The germline CDR1 and CDR2 sequences are ENHRY and SYGVKD. Trimming shortened V by 8 bases and J by 7 bases, and 9 bases separated the two germline ends. CDR3: CAIGGVNEQFF. CDR3 nucleotides: TGTGCCATCGGAGGGGTAAATGAGCAGTTCTTC.

This clonotype showed up just a few times. This sequence joins TRBV20-1 and TRBJ1-3, with D tentatively TRBD1 (5 bases). V was pared by 0 bases and J by 2 bases, with 11 bases between. CDR3 length: 15 amino acids. Germline assignment: CDR1 DFQATT and CDR2 SNEGSKA (reference sequence). CDR3 amino acids: CSARDRGGTGNTIYF. CDR3 in DNA: TGCAGTGCTAGAGATCGGGGGGGGACTGGAAACACCATATATTTT.

This chain connects TRBV28 to TRBJ2-7; D is undetermined. Germline loops: CDR1 MDHEN, CDR2 SYDVKM. V lost 4 bases and J lost 5, with 15 bases in between. This CDR3 spans 14 amino acids. CDR3 sequence reads: CASSSPPEGDEQYV. As DNA, the CDR3 is TGTGCCAGCAGTTCCCCCCCCGAAGGTGACGAGCAGTACGTC.

Comment on this clonotype: A read error may be the cause here, since a much bigger clone is one base away. The rearrangement links TRBV7-6 to TRBJ1-4, with D perhaps matching TRBD1 (5 bases). CDR3 size: 14 residues. Germline assignment: CDR1 SGHVS and CDR2 FNYEAQ. CDR3 DNA sequence: TGTGTCAGCAGCTTATTAACAGGAAATGAAAAACTGTTTTTT. Translating gives CVSSLLTGNEKLFF.

To note about this clonotype: At one end, the junction sequence differs from germline, possibly due to a read error. The chain joins TRBV5-3 to TRBJ2-5; possible D gene TRBD2, 7 bases. TRBV5-3 has ORF status, its function being uncertain. There are 15 residues in the CDR3. The CDR3 nucleotides read TGTGCCAGCAGCTTGTACAGGGAGGGTAAAGAGACCCAGTACTTC. Protein sequence: CASSLYREGKETQYF.

The chain combines TRBV4-3 with TRBJ1-3; D ambiguous. Trimming shortened V by 0 bases and J by 2 bases, and 14 bases separated the two germline ends. Germline CDR1 LGHNA, CDR2 YSLEER. CDR3 size: 17 residues. The CDR3, as DNA: TGCGCCAGCAGCCAAGATCATCCCCACTTCACTGGAAACACCATATATTTT. It translates to CASSQDHPHFTGNTIYF.

The rearrangement links TRBV27 to TRBJ2-7; 12 bases match TRBD1. Germline CDR1 reads MNHEY; CDR2 reads SMNVEV (reference sequence). This CDR3 spans 15 amino acids. The J segment lost 6 bases and the V segment lost 4 bases, leaving 7 bases of the junction unmatched. The CDR3 bases are TGTGCCAGCAGTTCGGGACAGGGGGCGAATGTCGAGCAGTACTTC. Its translation is CASSSGQGANVEQYF.

This clonotype appeared many times. J is TRBJ1-5 and V is TRBV6-1; D may be TRBD1 (5 bases). Germline V CDR1 and CDR2: MNHNS, SASEGT. Deletions cut 5 bases from V and 1 base from J, with 12 bases between. The CDR3 covers 15 residues. The CDR3 DNA sequence: TGTGCCAGCAGTAAGGTCCGGGGCAGCAATCAGCCCCAGCATTTT. The encoded protein is CASSKVRGSNQPQHF.

In regard to this clonotype: A much larger clone lies a single base off, so this may be a read error. J is TRBJ2-1 and V is TRBV7-8; a weak D match, TRBD1 (6 bases). CDR3 length: 15 residues. CDR1 and CDR2 from the germline V gene are SGHVS and FQNEAQ. V dropped 5 bases and J dropped 6 bases, with 17 bases sitting between them. Here the CDR3 reads CASSQFRTVGNEQFF. Written as DNA, the CDR3 is TGTGCCAGCAGCCAGTTCAGGACAGTGGGCAATGAGCAGTTCTTC.

This clonotype occurred a few times. The chain carries TRBV7-9 and TRBJ2-7; TRBD2 agrees at 12 bases. This CDR3 region has 16 residues. With V trimmed by 6 bases and J by 2 bases, 8 bases remained unmatched. Germline V gene data show CDR1 as SEHNR and CDR2 as FQNEAQ (reference sequence). Here the CDR3 DNA reads TGTGCCAGCAGACAACTAGCGGGGGGCCCTCCCTACGAGCAGTACTTC. Amino acids: CASRQLAGGPPYEQYF.

V usage is TRBV7-3 and J usage is TRBJ2-1; D unclear. The length of the CDR3 is 13 residues. Trimming removed 4 bases at V and 3 bases at J, with 7 bases between. Germline V lookup: CDR1 SGHTA, CDR2 FQGTGA. The CDR3 bases are TGTGCCAGCAGCTACGACAACTACAATGAGCAGTTCTTC. Translating gives CASSYDNYNEQFF.

This clonotype was recorded many times. The J gene is TRBJ1-4, the V gene TRBV7-8; maybe TRBD1 (6 bases). The CDR3 is 14 amino acids. Looked up from germline, CDR1 is SGHVS and CDR2 is FQNEAQ. V lost 7 bases and J 4 bases, leaving 13 bases between the germline ends. CDR3 nucleotides: TGTGCCAGCACCAGGGGAGTGGGTAATGAAAAACTGTTTTTT. Protein: CASTRGVGNEKLFF.

V is TRBV19 and J is TRBJ2-2; D is tentatively TRBD1 or TRBD2 (6 bases each). The CDR3 has 18 residues. Germline values: CDR1 LNHDA, CDR2 SQIVND (reference sequence). V lost 6 bases and J 4 bases, leaving 24 bases between the germline ends. CDR3 coding DNA: TGTGCCAGTAGCCTCAAGCCTTGGGGGGCGCGGGTCACCGGGGAGCTGTTTTTT. It codes for CASSLKPWGARVTGELFF.

The chain is built from TRBV2 and TRBJ2-3, with 11 bases aligning to TRBD2. This CDR3 spans 15 amino acids. V lost 8 bases and J lost 0; bases outside the gene matches: 4. Germline V CDR1 and CDR2: SNHLY, FYNNEI. The DNA of the CDR3 is TGTGCCAGCCTAACTAGCGGGGGAAGCACAGATACGCAGTATTTT. Amino acid sequence: CASLTSGGSTDTQYF.

This clonotype was seen a few times. The chain employs TRBV19 and TRBJ1-1; D remains ambiguous. V was pared by 0 bases and J by 7 bases, with 15 bases between. From germline, CDR1 is LNHDA and CDR2 SQIVND (reference sequence). This CDR3 spans 15 amino acids. The CDR3 DNA sequence: TGTGCCAGTAGTATAGATCGGAGGAGCCCTCTTGAAGCTTTCTTT. The encoded protein is CASSIDRRSPLEAFF.

This chain joins TRBV12-5 and TRBJ2-3; 12 bases agree with TRBD2. After removal of 5 bases from V and 0 bases from J, the junction contained 3 bases not matched to a gene. There are 16 residues in the CDR3. Germline loops: CDR1 LGHNT, CDR2 FRNRAP. CDR3 sequence: CASGTGLAGSTDTQYF. The CDR3 DNA is TGTGCTAGTGGTACAGGACTAGCGGGGAGCACAGATACGCAGTATTTT. Together with reference TRBV12-5 and TRBJ2-3, the CDR3 gives the full variable domain: DARVTQTPRHKVTEMGQEVTMRCQPILGHNTVFWYRQTMMQGLELLAYFRNRAPLDDSGMPKDRFSAEMPDATLATLKIQPSEPRDSAVYFCASGTGLAGSTDTQYFGPGTRLTVL.

The chain recombines TRBV4-1 with TRBJ2-6; D unclear. Germline-derived CDR1 and CDR2 are MGHRA and YSYEKL. V was pared by 4 bases and J by 4 bases, with 8 bases between. The CDR3 totals 14 residues. CDR3 coding DNA: TGCGCCAGCAGCCCTGATAGGGGGGCCAACGTCCTGACTTTC. Its translation is CASSPDRGANVLTF.

This sequence joins TRBV15 and TRBJ1-2, with TRBD1 matching over 9 bases. J was trimmed by 5 bases and V by 5 bases; bases with no gene match: 12. The germline gives CDR1 LNHNV, CDR2 YYDKDF (reference sequence). CDR3 length: 16 amino acids. CDR3 sequence reads: CATSGYNGQGKYGYTF. DNA of the CDR3: TGTGCCACCAGCGGATACAATGGACAGGGGAAGTATGGCTACACCTTC.

About this clonotype itself: A read error may be the cause here, since a much bigger clone is one base away. This sequence joins TRBV7-2 and TRBJ2-3, with D possibly matching TRBD2 (7 bases). Germline V gives CDR1 SGHTA, CDR2 FQGNSA. The CDR3 extends over 16 amino acids. CDR3 loop: CASSLIGGPETDMQYF. DNA for the CDR3: TGTGCCAGCAGCTTGATCGGGGGGCCGGAAACAGATATGCAGTATTTT.